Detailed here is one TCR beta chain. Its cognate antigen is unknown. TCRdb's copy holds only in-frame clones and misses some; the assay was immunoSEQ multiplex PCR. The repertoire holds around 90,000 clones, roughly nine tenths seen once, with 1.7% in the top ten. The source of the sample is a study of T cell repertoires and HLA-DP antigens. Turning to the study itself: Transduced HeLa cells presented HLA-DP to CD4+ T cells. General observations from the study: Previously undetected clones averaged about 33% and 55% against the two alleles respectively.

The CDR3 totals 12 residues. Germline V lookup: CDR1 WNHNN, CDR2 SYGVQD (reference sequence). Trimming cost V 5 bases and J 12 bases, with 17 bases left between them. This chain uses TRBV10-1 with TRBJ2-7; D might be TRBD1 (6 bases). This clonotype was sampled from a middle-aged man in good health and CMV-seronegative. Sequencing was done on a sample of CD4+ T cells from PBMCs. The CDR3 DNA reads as TGCGCCAGCAGTCACCCCGACAGGAACCGGTACTTC. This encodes CASSHPDRNRYF.